This T cell receptor (beta chain) was captured by sequencing in a study of human T cells and chemical hapten exposure. As handled by the study authors: Sample TCR counts, which ranged from roughly 20,000 to 750,000, had a median of roughly 96,000. TCRdb reprocessed the RACE reads with MiXCR, giving one entry per CDR3 protein. The V and J calls were not made by the authors but by TCRdb's processing. This table holds 180,000 or so distinct CDR3 sequences, roughly 30% found once. Time point defined: pre-sensitization, week 0. Treatment defined: therapeutic diphenylcyclopropenone sensitization with weekly scalp DPC. Before extraction, the whole blood was not fractionated, and total RNA was taken from it. CDR1 is ENHRY, CDR2 SYGVKD, per germline. V was cut by 8 bases and J by 1 base, with 11 bases left in between. The CDR3 consists of 13 residues.

Material: whole blood, obtained in connection with sensitization to the hapten diphenylcyclopropenone (DPC). The receptor comes from a woman in her 30s with alopecia areata. Some clones in this sample may be carry-over from other donors' samples. This sequence joins TRBV10-3 and TRBJ1-1; unclear D gene. In nucleotides, the CDR3 is TGTGCCATCGGTCTGAAGGCGAACACTGAAGCTTTCTTT. Translating it yields CAIGLKANTEAFF.